Presented here are 30 T cell receptor beta chains from one specimen sequenced in a study of tumor-infiltrating lymphocytes in primary liver carcinoma. Researchers generated TCR beta cDNA from approximately 450 ng of total RNA, relying on a constant-region primer. For TCR beta, libraries were produced by three nested multiplex PCR rounds using slightly modified ARM-PCR. Investigators reported that the first two PCR rounds, at roughly 11 cycles each, used TRBV1-TRBV30 forward primers with a C-beta reverse primer. In TCRdb, the multiplex PCR reads were re-called with MiXCR into one record per CDR3 protein. Here the sample spans hundreds of thousands of distinct CDR3 sequences, around three fifths being singletons. RNA isolated from unsorted whole blood supplied the blood RNA, with germline DNA also extracted. Sequences were obtained from peripheral blood. These receptors were obtained from a man in his forties with primary liver carcinoma and hepatitis B virus infection.

This clonotype turned up a few times. This may come from a read error, since a much larger clone is one base off. No conserved phenylalanine or tryptophan ends this CDR3, so it is likely a read error. The rearrangement links TRBV29-1 to TRBJ2-7, with 10 bases identical to TRBD2. Germline V lookup: CDR1 SQVTM, CDR2 ANQGSEA. The CDR3 length is 15 residues. After removal of 2 bases from V and 8 bases from J, the junction contained 12 bases not matched to a gene. The CDR3 DNA reads TGCAGCGTTGAACGGGGAACTAGCGGGGTGTCTAAGCAGTACATC. Its translation: CSVERGTSGVSKQYI.

Turning to this clonotype: Germline and junction disagree at one end, which may indicate a read error. The gene calls are TRBV19 and TRBJ2-1; TRBD2 aligns across 10 bases. CDR3 size: 14 residues. Per germline, CDR1 LNHDA and CDR2 SQIVND (reference sequence). The CDR3 sequence: CASSRLAGYNEQLF. CDR3 sequence (DNA): TGTGCCAGTAGCCGACTAGCGGGTTACAATGAGCAGCTCTTC.

The V gene is TRBV5-5, the J gene TRBJ1-2; D may be TRBD1 (5 bases). CDR3 size: 12 residues. From germline, CDR1 is SGHKS and CDR2 YYEKEE (reference sequence). The V gene lost 8 bases and the J gene lost 3 bases, with 11 bases spanning the gap. CDR3 residues: CARSGGDYGYTF. In DNA, the CDR3 is TGTGCCAGGAGCGGAGGGGACTATGGCTACACCTTC.

The CDR3 DNA is TGTGCCAGCAGCGTTTCCGGGACTAGCGGGAGCGCATTGGGAGATACGCAGTATTTT. It specifies CASSVSGTSGSALGDTQYF. The chain carries TRBV9 and TRBJ2-3, with 14 bases matching TRBD2. The CDR3 is 19 residues long. From germline, CDR1 is SGDLS and CDR2 YYNGEE. V was pared by 2 bases and J by 5 bases, with 13 bases of the junction left unmatched.

In its sample, this clonotype was seen many times. The rearrangement joins TRBV28 to TRBJ2-5; D is perhaps TRBD1 (6 bases). This CDR3 contains 16 residues. V lost 6 bases and J 4 bases, leaving 21 bases between the germline ends. The germline V gene has CDR1 MDHEN and CDR2 SYDVKM. CDR3 sequence: CASRQGPMRGRETQYF. CDR3 sequence (DNA): TGTGCCAGCAGGCAGGGGCCAATGAGGGGGAGAGAGACCCAGTACTTC.

This clonotype has at least ten counts. V and J are TRBV12-3 or TRBV12-4 and TRBJ2-2, with 12 bases identical to TRBD2. The ends lost 10 bases at V and 3 bases at J; junction bases unmatched: 15. The CDR3 length is 18 residues. The CDR3 is CAIRASGRAGSDTGELFF. CDR3 in DNA: TGTGCCATCCGAGCTAGCGGGAGGGCCGGTTCGGACACCGGGGAGCTGTTTTTT.

Remarks on this clonotype: Mismatch with germline at one junction end may stem from a read error. The chain joins TRBV4-2 to TRBJ1-5; TRBD1 might be the D (5 bases). Germline loops: CDR1 LGHNA, CDR2 YNFKEQ. CDR3 length: 15 residues. The CDR3 reads CANSHQNRSPQPQHF. CDR3 in DNA: TGCGCCAACAGCCATCAGAACAGGTCTCCCCAGCCCCAGCATTTT.

A remark on this clonotype: A read error is possible here, since a much larger clone lies one base away. The chain recombines TRBV4-2 with TRBJ1-1; D uncertain. The CDR3 covers 14 residues. Germline lookup yields CDR1 LGHNA and CDR2 YNFKEQ. DNA for the CDR3: TGTGCCAGCACCCAAGATCTAGCGAACACTGAAGCTTTCTTT. It translates to CASTQDLANTEAFF.

The V gene is TRBV11-2, the J gene TRBJ2-1; unclear D gene. V was pared by 0 bases and J by 9 bases, with 9 bases between. Germline lookup yields CDR1 SGHAT and CDR2 FQNNGV. This CDR3 has 13 amino acids. The CDR3 protein is CASSLEGATEQFF. For the CDR3, the DNA is TGTGCCAGCAGCTTAGAGGGCGCGACTGAGCAGTTCTTC.

The chain couples TRBV5-4 to TRBJ2-2; maybe TRBD2 (6 bases). This CDR3 comprises 16 residues. The germline V gene encodes CDR1 SGHNT and CDR2 YYREEE (reference sequence). V lost 4 bases to trimming and J lost 6 bases, with 19 bases between them. The CDR3 DNA reads as TGTGCCAGCAGCCCTGGACTATCGGGAGCCCCCGGGGAGCTGTTTTTT. Its protein is CASSPGLSGAPGELFF.

V and J are TRBV5-4 and TRBJ2-2; perhaps TRBD2 as D (5 bases). With 0 bases removed from V and 17 bases from J, the gap between germline ends came to 29 bases. Germline assignment: CDR1 SGHNT and CDR2 YYREEE (reference sequence). CDR3 size: 17 residues. The CDR3 region is CASSLGASGTNTGEPFF. CDR3 DNA sequence: TGTGCCAGCAGCTTGGGGGCTTCCGGAACGAACACCGGGGAGCCATTTTTT.

On this clonotype: A read error is possible here, since a much larger clone lies one base away. This chain uses TRBV6-2 or TRBV6-3 with TRBJ2-7; 13 bases match TRBD2. Germline CDR1 and CDR2: MNHEY and SVGEGT. The trim removed 2 bases at V and 5 bases at J, leaving 6 bases unmatched. The CDR3 extends over 16 amino acids. The CDR3 DNA reads as TGTGCCAGCAGTTACCTGACTAGCGGGAGGTCCGACGAGCAGTACTTC. Translated, it gives CASSYLTSGRSDEQYF.

Concerning this clonotype: Compared with germline, one end of the junction differs, possibly owing to a read error. The chain recombines TRBV29-1 with TRBJ2-1, with TRBD2 as a possible D gene (6 bases). The CDR3 contains 16 residues. Germline CDR1 reads SQVTM; CDR2 reads ANQGSEA. CDR3 in amino acids: CSVEVLSSGFYNGQSF. The CDR3 DNA reads TGCAGCGTTGAGGTTTTGAGTAGCGGATTCTACAATGGGCAGTCCTTC.

Worth noting for this clonotype: Because it lacks the conserved phenylalanine or tryptophan at the end, this CDR3 is likely a read error. V and J are TRBV6-1 and TRBJ2-3; no definite D call. Germline CDR1 is MNHNS and CDR2 is SASEGT. V was pared by 6 bases and J by 2 bases, with 12 bases between. This CDR3 has 14 amino acids. This CDR3 is CASRLDSSTDTQYL. CDR3 bases: TGTGCCAGCAGGCTAGATAGTTCCACAGATACGCAGTATTTA.

In the case of this clonotype: The conserved closing phenylalanine or tryptophan is absent in this CDR3, likely reflecting a read error. The CDR3 DNA sequence: TGTGCCAGCAATCCGACAGATCGCAATCAGCCCCAGCATCTT. It yields the protein CASNPTDRNQPQHL. The chain joins TRBV6-1 to TRBJ1-5; D possibly corresponds to TRBD1 (5 bases). Germline V gene lookup returns CDR1 MNHNS and CDR2 SASEGT. The CDR3 totals 14 residues. V shed 7 bases and J shed 2 bases, with 12 bases lying between them.

Note on this clonotype: Relative to the germline gene, one junction end is altered; a read error may explain this. The chain couples TRBV10-3 to TRBJ2-7; D may be TRBD2 (7 bases). The CDR3 contains 14 residues. In germline, CDR1 is ENHRY, CDR2 SYGVKD. Here the CDR3 reads CASRGGGGPHERYF. The DNA for the CDR3 is TGTGCCTCTAGAGGGGGGGGAGGGCCCCACGAGCGGTACTTC.

Notes on this clonotype: Compared with germline, one end of the junction differs, possibly owing to a read error. This CDR3 is CSVTPGRILGELFF. The CDR3 DNA reads as TGCAGCGTTACACCTGGCCGAATCCTTGGTGAGCTGTTCTTC. The chain recombines TRBV29-1 with TRBJ2-1, with D hard to call. CDR1 is SQVTM and CDR2 is ANQGSEA in the germline V gene. The CDR3 runs to 14 residues.

As for this clonotype: An end of the junction does not agree with germline; a read error may underlie this. For the CDR3, the DNA is TGTGCCAGCAGCTTAGGGCGCGCGACGGCCTACGATCAGTACTTC. Its protein product is CASSLGRATAYDQYF. The rearrangement uses TRBV11-2 and TRBJ2-7; no reliable D call. The CDR3 consists of 15 residues. Per germline, CDR1 SGHAT and CDR2 FQNNGV.

Only a few counts were recorded for this clonotype. The chain carries TRBV6-6 and TRBJ2-3; D is possibly TRBD2 (6 bases). This CDR3 has 14 amino acids. V was trimmed by 1 base and J by 2 bases, leaving 7 bases between them. The germline CDR1 and CDR2 sequences are MNHNY and SVGAGI (reference sequence). This CDR3 reads CASSYWRDTDTQYF. For the CDR3, the DNA is TGTGCCAGCAGTTACTGGCGGGACACAGATACGCAGTATTTT.

The chain links TRBV5-1 to TRBJ1-4; TRBD1 agrees at 8 bases. Germline CDR1 reads SGHRS; CDR2 reads YFSETQ. The CDR3 has 16 amino acids. V gave up 3 bases and J gave up 0 bases; unmatched junction bases: 4. CDR3 sequence: CASSSQGAATNEKLFF. Here the CDR3 DNA reads TGCGCCAGCAGCTCGCAGGGGGCGGCAACTAATGAAAAACTGTTTTTT.

As regards this clonotype: No conserved phenylalanine or tryptophan is present at the end of the CDR3, so a read error is the likely explanation. Because the CDR3's place on the DNA is in doubt, the DNA is left out and the CDR3 is given as listed by TCRdb. The J gene is TRBJ2-3, the V gene TRBV11-2; TRBD2, the table's D call, lacks a check against the DNA. Germline loops: CDR1 SGHAT, CDR2 FQNNGV. The CDR3 contains 15 residues when both ends are counted. The CDR3 is CASSSGTSGMDTQYV.

Notes on this clonotype: Just one base apart from a much larger clone, this may be a read error. V is TRBV6-1 and J is TRBJ1-5; 8 bases map to TRBD1. This CDR3 spans 15 amino acids. Unmatched junction bases numbered 14, after V lost 6 bases and J lost 10 bases. In germline, CDR1 is MNHNS, CDR2 SASEGT. The CDR3 sequence: CASRLGQVMGHPQHF. In nucleotides, the CDR3 is TGTGCCAGCAGACTGGGACAGGTAATGGGGCACCCCCAGCATTTT.

Only a few counts were recorded for this clonotype. One junction end does not reproduce the germline sequence, and a read error may be involved. The chain employs TRBV12-3 or TRBV12-4 and TRBJ2-3, with D perhaps TRBD2 (6 bases). The CDR3 runs to 12 residues. The CDR3 nucleotides are TGTGCCAGCAGTTTGGGACTCTATACGCGGTATTTT. It yields the protein CASSLGLYTRYF.

This clonotype was detected once. This may be a read error: a much more frequent sequence differs by one nucleotide. The rearrangement links TRBV6-5 to TRBJ2-7, with D tentatively TRBD2 (6 bases). From germline, CDR1 is MNHEY and CDR2 SVGAGI. The CDR3 has 15 amino acids. The CDR3 loop is CVSRPRASESYEQYF. The CDR3 nucleotides are TGTGTCAGCAGGCCCCGGGCTAGCGAGTCCTACGAGCAGTACTTC.

The J gene is TRBJ2-2, the V gene TRBV5-4, with 9 bases matching TRBD2. Germline loops: CDR1 SGHNT, CDR2 YYREEE (reference sequence). V trimming: 4 bases; J trimming: 5 bases; junction bases outside the gene matches: 12. This CDR3 region has 17 residues. CDR3 DNA sequence: TGTGCCAGCAGCCCGTCCCTAGCGGGATTTGATACCGGGGAGCTGTTTTTT. It encodes CASSPSLAGFDTGELFF.

As regards this clonotype: This clone may be a read error of a much larger clone one base away. The V call is TRBV4-1, the J call TRBJ1-3; D call uncertain. This CDR3 spans 15 amino acids. CDR1 is MGHRA, CDR2 YSYEKL, per germline. V lost 2 bases and J lost 1, with 9 bases in between. This CDR3 is CASSQSGESGNTIYF. The CDR3 DNA reads as TGCGCCAGCAGCCAAAGTGGAGAGTCTGGAAACACCATATATTTT.

This clonotype appeared many times. This chain uses TRBV29-1 with TRBJ2-2, with 8 bases that match TRBD2. This CDR3 is built from 15 residues. J lost 4 bases, V lost 4 bases, and 8 bases had no gene match. Germline CDR1 SQVTM, CDR2 ANQGSEA. CDR3 protein: CSVGVSGGGTGELFF. As DNA, the CDR3 is TGCAGCGTTGGAGTTTCGGGGGGGGGCACCGGGGAGCTGTTTTTT.

Concerning this clonotype: Germline and junction disagree at one end, which may indicate a read error. The CDR3 coding sequence is TGTGCCAGCAGCGTAGATCAGGGGGCATACAATGAACAGTTCTTC. It yields the protein CASSVDQGAYNEQFF. The chain employs TRBV9 and TRBJ2-1; TRBD1 agrees at 8 bases. Germline CDR1 SGDLS, CDR2 YYNGEE. The CDR3 runs 15 residues.

Concerning this clonotype: One end of the junction does not line up with germline, which may come from a read error. The genes are TRBV6-5 and TRBJ1-2; a possible D gene is TRBD1 (6 bases). This CDR3 comprises 14 residues. CDR1 and CDR2 from the germline V gene are MNHEY and SVGAGI. The CDR3 nucleotides read TGTGCCAGCGGACCCCCCGGGGGCTCGAGTGGCTGCACCTTC. Protein: CASGPPGGSSGCTF.

This chain joins TRBV15 and TRBJ2-1, with TRBD1 matching over 11 bases. CDR3 size: 15 residues. Germline lookup yields CDR1 LNHNV and CDR2 YYDKDF (reference sequence). The ends lost 3 bases at V and 7 bases at J; junction bases unmatched: 5. The CDR3, as DNA: TGTGCCACCAGCAGGCCCGGGACAGGGGGAAATGAGCAGTTCTTC. Translating it yields CATSRPGTGGNEQFF.